This T cell receptor beta chain was recorded in a study of siplizumab effects on memory and regulatory T cells. General observations from the study: Controls showed an average of around 27% Treg-derived mappable alloreactive CD4+ clones, while siplizumab showed around 73%. Naive or memory phenotype was unassignable for roughly 75-96% of proliferating CD4+ or CD8+ clones. Unstimulated subsets accounted for the mapping of only a minor share of the clones that were alloreactive. The naive T cell population seemed more diverse than memory cells and seemed a major contributor to the alloresponse.

About this clone: Its antigen is not identified.

V was trimmed by 5 bases and J by 2 bases, leaving 10 bases between them. Germline CDR1 reads SGHRS; CDR2 reads YFSETQ. The CDR3 runs 13 residues. The method was immunoSEQ multiplex PCR; TCRdb's version includes in-frame clones alone and lacks a portion of them. The top ten clones hold approximately 1.5% of a sample with 75,000 to 100,000 clones, roughly 94% of them seen once. The source of this sequence is a human donor in good health. The chain links TRBV5-1 to TRBJ2-5; D is ambiguous. Sequencing was done on a sample of non-Treg CD4+ T cells sorted from blood. The CDR3 DNA reads TGCGCCAGCAGATCGGTTGGGCAAGAGACCCAGTACTTC. Its translation: CASRSVGQETQYF. Full variable domain (rest looked up from reference TRBV5-1 and TRBJ2-5): KAGVTQTPRYLIKTRGQQVTLSCSPISGHRSVSWYQQTPGQGLQFLFEYFSETQRNKGNFPGRFSGRQFSNSRSEMNVSTLELGDSALYLCASRSVGQETQYFGPGTRLLVL.